These 7 T cell receptor beta chains were sequenced from one sample in a study of CD8+ T cells in alopecia areata (dated by TCRdb to 2016 to 2019). Read against the paper, the sample's time point label means: baseline before oral tofacitinib. The receptor library was made with the immunoSEQ multiplex PCR assay. RNA was extracted from all samples and reverse transcribed into cDNA, which served as template for TCR sequencing. Held by TCRdb, this immuneACCESS table contains in-frame sequences only and omits some clones. Under half of the omission traces to an unresolved V gene where checked; the cause of the rest is unknown. This sample comprises roughly 150,000 clones, about 51% of them detected only once. Roughly 21% of the sample lies in the top ten. Sequencing used CD8+ T cells sorted from blood, obtained at week 0. The receptors stem from a human donor with alopecia areata.

This clone was counted a few times. The same CDR3 can be traced to other DNA sequences in this sample. The chain combines TRBV30 with TRBJ1-1, with D uncertain. Germline values: CDR1 GTSNPN, CDR2 SVGIG (reference sequence). The germline V and J ends were trimmed by 0 bases and 3 bases, with 5 bases remaining between them. This CDR3 region has 12 residues. This CDR3 is CAWSVMDTEAFF. The CDR3 DNA reads TGTGCCTGGAGTGTTATGGACACTGAAGCTTTCTTT.

The V call is TRBV7-2, the J call TRBJ1-6, with D perhaps matching TRBD1 (5 bases). Germline V gene data show CDR1 as SGHTA and CDR2 as FQGNSA. V lost 5 bases and J 5 bases, leaving 22 bases between the germline ends. The CDR3 totals 18 residues. CDR3 sequence (DNA): TGTGCCAGCAGCGGGCAAGGGGACCGAAGTGGACATAATTCACCCCTCCACTTT. Translating it yields CASSGQGDRSGHNSPLHF. The whole variable domain, filled in from reference TRBV7-2 and TRBJ1-6, reads GAGVSQSPSNKVTEKGKDVELRCDPISGHTALYWYRQSLGQGLEFLIYFQGNSAPDKSGLPSDRFSAERTGGSVSTLTIQRTQQEDSAVYLCASSGQGDRSGHNSPLHFGNGTRLTVT.

On this clone: Other DNA sequences from this sample encode an identical CDR3 as well. This chain connects TRBV20-1 to TRBJ1-1; D is undetermined. Deletions cut 3 bases from V and 3 bases from J, with 5 bases between. Germline V lookup: CDR1 DFQATT, CDR2 SNEGSKA (reference sequence). This CDR3 spans 11 amino acids. DNA for the CDR3: TGCAGTGCTAGTCTTTACACTGAAGCTTTCTTT. It translates to CSASLYTEAFF.

This clone was found a few times. CDR3 residues: CAWSVDGNEKLFF. In DNA, the CDR3 is TGTGCCTGGAGTGTGGACGGCAATGAAAAACTGTTTTTT. The V and J genes are TRBV30 and TRBJ1-4, with D unclear. CDR3 length: 13 residues. The germline V and J ends were trimmed by 0 bases and 5 bases, with 7 bases remaining between them. Germline lookup yields CDR1 GTSNPN and CDR2 SVGIG (reference sequence).

The chain uses TRBV29-1 and TRBJ1-2, with a possible D match to TRBD1 (6 bases). V lost 4 bases to trimming and J lost 3 bases, with 12 bases between them. Germline V gene data show CDR1 as SQVTM and CDR2 as ANQGSEA. CDR3 length equals 13 residues. The CDR3 reads CSVGKGDDYGYTF. CDR3 sequence (DNA): TGCAGCGTTGGGAAGGGGGACGACTATGGCTACACCTTC. The entire variable domain, with the rest obtained from reference TRBV29-1 and TRBJ1-2, is as follows: SAVISQKPSRDICQRGTSLTIQCQVDSQVTMMFWYRQQPGQSLTLIATANQGSEATYESGFVIDKFPISRPNLTFSTLTVSNMSPEDSSIYLCSVGKGDDYGYTFGSGTRLTVV.

This clone showed up just a few times. The chain joins TRBV2 to TRBJ2-7, with a weak D call TRBD1 (6 bases). Germline-derived CDR1 and CDR2 are SNHLY and FYNNEI. CDR3 length equals 12 residues. Trimming shortened V by 8 bases and J by 3 bases, and 11 bases separated the two germline ends. The CDR3 bases are TGTGCCAGCGGGGGACAAGACTACGAGCAGTACTTC. Protein product: CASGGQDYEQYF.

V is TRBV12-5 and J is TRBJ1-6; D is unclear. CDR1 and CDR2 from the germline V gene are LGHNT and FRNRAP. The CDR3 covers 14 residues. V lost 1 base, J lost 8 bases, and 9 bases lay in between. The CDR3 DNA reads as TGTGCTAGTGGTTTGGGGCTGTCGGATTCACCCCTCCACTTT. This gives the protein CASGLGLSDSPLHF.